This entry describes one T cell receptor beta chain. Its antigen is unidentified. This entry comes from a study of T cell responses to AZD1222 COVID-19 vaccine. The study's findings and limits: Sampling that yielded the repertoires occurred only after the peak T cell response.

Only in-frame clones appear in the TCRdb table, and some are missing; sequencing was by immunoSEQ multiplex PCR. The data contain more than 75,000 clones, about 92% of them singletons. The CDR3 runs 16 residues. Germline V gene sequence: CDR1 LNHDA, CDR2 SQIVND (reference sequence). V lost 6 bases, J lost 0 bases, and 15 bases lay in between. The sequence came from an adult in good health. Sequenced material: peripheral blood, taken on day 0 of AZD1222 vaccination. The chain links TRBV19 to TRBJ1-5; D unclear. The CDR3 loop is CASRAGVLYSNQPQHF. In DNA, the CDR3 is TGTGCCAGTAGAGCCGGGGTTTTATATAGCAATCAGCCCCAGCATTTT.